This T cell receptor (beta chain) is from a study of radiotherapy plus CTLA-4 blockade in lung cancer. Study in general: An objective response was seen in roughly 20% of patients, and disease control in just over 30%. General observations from the study: Clones derived from tumor TCRs expanded in blood after radiotherapy plus ipilimumab.

To note about this clone: What it binds is not known.

TCRdb's copy holds only in-frame clones and misses some; the assay was immunoSEQ multiplex PCR. The repertoire holds about 88,000 clones, with about two thirds as singletons. Here the sequenced sample was peripheral blood, taken from a patient treated with radiotherapy plus ipilimumab. The receptor comes from a human donor with non-small cell lung cancer that progressed on radiotherapy plus ipilimumab.

CDR3 bases: TGTGCCATCAGTGACCCACAGGGTGGCCAGGGAGAGCAGTTCTTC. Its protein product is CAISDPQGGQGEQFF. The chain joins TRBV10-3 to TRBJ2-1; D perhaps matches TRBD1 (6 bases). This CDR3 contains 15 residues. Between the trimmed V and J ends, which lost 3 bases and 10 bases, there was a span of 19 bases. Germline-derived CDR1 and CDR2 are ENHRY and SYGVKD.